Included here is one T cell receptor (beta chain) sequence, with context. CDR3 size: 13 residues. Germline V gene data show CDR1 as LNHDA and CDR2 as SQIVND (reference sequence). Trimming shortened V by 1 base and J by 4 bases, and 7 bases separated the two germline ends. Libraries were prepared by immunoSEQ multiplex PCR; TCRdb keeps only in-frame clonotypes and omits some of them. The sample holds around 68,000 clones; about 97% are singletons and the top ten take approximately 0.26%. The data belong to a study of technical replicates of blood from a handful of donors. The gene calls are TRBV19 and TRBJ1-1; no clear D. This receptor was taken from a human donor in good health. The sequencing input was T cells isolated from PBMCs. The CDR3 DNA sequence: TGTGCCAGTAGTATAGGAGGTCCCACTGAAGCTTTCTTT. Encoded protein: CASSIGGPTEAFF.